This passage covers 9 T cell receptor beta chains from one sample sequenced in a study of blood T cell repertoires in COVID-19. Generated by immunoSEQ multiplex PCR, the TCRdb table keeps only in-frame clones and is missing some. The table shows around 250,000 clones, with around four fifths occurring only once. The sequenced sample was peripheral blood. The receptors derive from a man at least 80 years old with acute or convalescent COVID-19.

The J gene is TRBJ1-5, the V gene TRBV7-9; perhaps TRBD1 as D (5 bases). CDR1 SEHNR and CDR2 FQNEAQ come from the germline V gene (reference sequence). V was trimmed by 5 bases and J by 6 bases, leaving 11 bases between them. The CDR3 runs 13 residues. CDR3 in DNA: TGTGCCAGCAGCCCTAACGGGGGTCAGCCCCAGCATTTT. Protein: CASSPNGGQPQHF. Full variable domain (rest looked up from reference TRBV7-9 and TRBJ1-5): DTGVSQNPRHKITKRGQNVTFRCDPISEHNRLYWYRQTLGQGPEFLTYFQNEAQLEKSRLLSDRFSAERPKGSFSTLEIQRTEQGDSAMYLCASSPNGGQPQHFGDGTRLSIL.

This clone appeared a single time. J is TRBJ2-7 and V is TRBV11-1, with 10 bases fitting TRBD2. V was pared by 0 bases and J by 5 bases, with 10 bases of the junction left unmatched. The V gene's germline CDR1 is SGHAT and CDR2 FQDESV (reference sequence). The CDR3 is 17 residues long. CDR3 coding DNA: TGTGCCAGCAGCTTAGCGGCTAGCGGGAGAACCTCACACGAGCAGTACTTC. Translated, it gives CASSLAASGRTSHEQYF.

J is TRBJ2-1 and V is TRBV5-1; TRBD2 is a possible D gene (5 bases). Germline V CDR1 and CDR2: SGHRS, YFSETQ. The V end lost 6 bases, the J end lost 3 bases, and 10 bases lay between the germline ends. CDR3 length equals 13 residues. This CDR3 is CASKGEGYNEQFF. CDR3 coding DNA: TGCGCCAGCAAGGGTGAGGGCTACAATGAGCAGTTCTTC.

The rearrangement links TRBV28 to TRBJ1-5; D ambiguous. Germline V gene data show CDR1 as MDHEN and CDR2 as SYDVKM. The CDR3 length is 15 residues. Trimming removed 10 bases at V and 3 bases at J, with 19 bases between. Written as DNA, the CDR3 is TGTGCCACACGTCTAATTCGGGGTCCCAATCAGCCCCAGCATTTT. Translation: CATRLIRGPNQPQHF.

The chain carries TRBV7-9 and TRBJ2-2, with TRBD1 matching over 7 bases. V lost 6 bases and J lost 6; bases outside the gene matches: 10. Germline lookup yields CDR1 SEHNR and CDR2 FQNEAQ (reference sequence). The CDR3 is made up of 15 amino acids. CDR3 DNA sequence: TGTGCCAGCAGTCCAGGGGGTGGCTTCGCCGGGGAGCTGTTTTTT. This sequence encodes CASSPGGGFAGELFF.

V and J are TRBV5-1 and TRBJ2-3; 7 nucleotides line up with TRBD2. Trimming took 0 bases from V and 5 from J; bases not matched to a gene: 9. The CDR3 is made up of 16 amino acids. Germline CDR1 reads SGHRS; CDR2 reads YFSETQ. The CDR3 loop reads CASSLGETSYGDTQYF. The CDR3 DNA sequence: TGCGCCAGCAGCTTGGGGGAGACTAGCTATGGAGATACGCAGTATTTT.

The chain carries TRBV9 and TRBJ2-1; no firm D call. CDR3 length: 13 residues. V dropped 0 bases and J dropped 4 bases, with 5 bases sitting between them. CDR1 and CDR2 from the germline V gene are SGDLS and YYNGEE. Here the CDR3 reads CASSVAVYNEQFF. CDR3 DNA sequence: TGTGCCAGCAGCGTAGCGGTTTACAATGAGCAGTTCTTC.

The V call is TRBV6-1, the J call TRBJ1-5; D remains ambiguous. The CDR3 covers 14 residues. V dropped 2 bases and J dropped 6 bases, with 11 bases sitting between them. CDR1 MNHNS and CDR2 SASEGT come from the germline V gene. In DNA, the CDR3 is TGTGCCAGCAGTGAACTTGTCGGGAGTCAGCCCCAGCATTTT. This gives the protein CASSELVGSQPQHF.

This clone showed up just a few times. The chain employs TRBV10-3 and TRBJ2-7; 9 bases line up with TRBD1. This CDR3 contains 14 residues. Germline V gene lookup returns CDR1 ENHRY and CDR2 SYGVKD. V shed 4 bases, J shed 5 bases, and the junction held 6 bases outside the gene matches. CDR3 DNA sequence: TGTGCCATCAGTGGACCGGGACAGGGAAACGAGCAGTACTTC. Protein: CAISGPGQGNEQYF.